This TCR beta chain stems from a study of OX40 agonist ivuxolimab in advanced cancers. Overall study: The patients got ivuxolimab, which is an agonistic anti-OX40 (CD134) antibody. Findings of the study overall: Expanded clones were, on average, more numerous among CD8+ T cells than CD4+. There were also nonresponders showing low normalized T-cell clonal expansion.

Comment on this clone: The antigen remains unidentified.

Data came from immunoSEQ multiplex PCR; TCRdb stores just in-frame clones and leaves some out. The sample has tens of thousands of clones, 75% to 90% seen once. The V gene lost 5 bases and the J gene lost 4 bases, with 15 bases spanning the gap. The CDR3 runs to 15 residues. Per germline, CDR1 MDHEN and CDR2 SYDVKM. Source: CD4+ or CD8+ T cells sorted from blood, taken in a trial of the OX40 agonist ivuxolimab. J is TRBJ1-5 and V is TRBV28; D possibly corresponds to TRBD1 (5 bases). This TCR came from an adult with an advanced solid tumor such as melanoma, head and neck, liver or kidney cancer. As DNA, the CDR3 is TGTGCCAGCAGTGGGACCTTCGGTTATAATCAGCCCCAGCATTTT. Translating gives CASSGTFGYNQPQHF.